The 25 T cell receptor beta chains in this list originate from one sample, sequenced in a study of shared clonotypes between healthy human individuals. CD8 cells classed as naive were CD45RO-negative and positively selected for CCR7, excluding terminally differentiated effector memory CD45RA+ cells. The repertoire was sequenced with immunoSEQ multiplex PCR; TCRdb's copy has only in-frame clones and lacks some. Of some 1,900,000 clones in the sample, approximately 94% were seen once. The sample comprised naive CD8+ T cells sorted from blood. The receptors shown here come from a man aged 18 to 30 in good health.

This chain uses TRBV27 with TRBJ2-7, with 11 bases identical to TRBD2. Germline-derived CDR1 and CDR2 are MNHEY and SMNVEV (reference sequence). The junction had 5 bases not matched to a gene; V was cut back by 5 bases and J by 2 bases. The CDR3 consists of 15 residues. The CDR3 protein is CASSELAGGTYEQYF. In nucleotides, the CDR3 is TGTGCCAGCAGTGAGTTAGCGGGAGGGACCTACGAGCAGTACTTC.

The chain couples TRBV7-9 to TRBJ1-2; D gene unclear. Trimming removed 5 bases at V and 4 bases at J, with 8 bases between. The V gene's germline CDR1 is SEHNR and CDR2 FQNEAQ (reference sequence). The length of the CDR3 is 12 residues. The CDR3 reads CASSLPGYGYTF. As DNA, the CDR3 is TGTGCCAGCAGCCTTCCCGGCTATGGCTACACCTTC.

This chain uses TRBV7-9 with TRBJ2-1; D is uncertain. Germline CDR1 SEHNR, CDR2 FQNEAQ (reference sequence). V shed 2 bases and J shed 9 bases, with 11 bases lying between them. This CDR3 spans 13 amino acids. CDR3: CASSLSDPLEQFF. CDR3 coding DNA: TGTGCCAGCAGCTTAAGTGACCCACTTGAGCAGTTCTTC.

This chain uses TRBV7-9 with TRBJ2-1; the match to TRBD1 covers 7 bases. V was clipped by 5 bases and J by 15 bases; unmatched bases: 7. Germline V gives CDR1 SEHNR, CDR2 FQNEAQ (reference sequence). The CDR3 contains 11 residues. The CDR3 region is CASSDRTGPFF. Here the CDR3 DNA reads TGTGCCAGCAGCGACCGGACAGGCCCGTTCTTC.

Comments on this clone: This may be a read error, as it is one base from a much larger clone. Other DNA sequences in the sample encode the same CDR3. The chain couples TRBV5-4 to TRBJ1-1; D gene uncertain. The CDR3 is 13 residues long. With 0 bases removed from V and 1 base from J, the gap between germline ends came to 4 bases. Germline CDR1 SGHNT, CDR2 YYREEE (reference sequence). The CDR3 spells CASSLGGNTEAFF. DNA for the CDR3: TGTGCCAGCAGCTTGGGCGGGAACACTGAAGCTTTCTTT.

CDR3 nucleotides: TGTGCCAGCAGTGAAGTTGGAGGGAGCGAGCAGTACTTC. Translating it yields CASSEVGGSEQYF. The chain links TRBV2 to TRBJ2-7; D might be TRBD2 (6 bases). This CDR3 is built from 13 residues. Per the germline V gene, CDR1 is SNHLY and CDR2 is FYNNEI. Trimming took off 1 base at V and 6 bases at J, with 10 bases between the two ends.

This chain joins TRBV4-3 and TRBJ2-3, with a tentative D call TRBD1 (6 bases). This CDR3 comprises 15 residues. CDR1 and CDR2 from the germline V gene are LGHNA and YSLEER. V lost 4 bases, J lost 2 bases, and 13 bases lay in between. The CDR3: CASSRITGNTDTQYF. The CDR3 DNA sequence: TGCGCCAGCAGCCGGATCACAGGGAACACAGATACGCAGTATTTT.

The rearrangement joins TRBV9 to TRBJ2-3; no firm D call. Per the germline V gene, CDR1 is SGDLS and CDR2 is YYNGEE. The CDR3 is made up of 14 amino acids. With 7 bases removed from V and 0 bases from J, the gap between germline ends came to 12 bases. The CDR3 loop reads CASAALSSTDTQYF. CDR3 DNA sequence: TGTGCCAGCGCCGCGCTTTCTAGCACAGATACGCAGTATTTT. The variable domain in full, with the rest retrieved from reference TRBV9 and TRBJ2-3, is DSGVTQTPKHLITATGQRVTLRCSPRSGDLSVYWYQQSLDQGLQFLIQYYNGEERAKGNILERFSAQQFPDLHSELNLSSLELGDSALYFCASAALSSTDTQYFGPGTRLTVL.

The chain combines TRBV4-2 with TRBJ2-5; the D is unclear. Per germline, CDR1 LGHNA and CDR2 YNFKEQ. V lost 1 base, J lost 5 bases, and 17 bases lay in between. This CDR3 is 16 amino acids long. The CDR3 sequence is CASSQGVSPLVETQYF. Here the CDR3 DNA reads TGTGCCAGCAGCCAAGGGGTTAGTCCGCTAGTTGAGACCCAGTACTTC.

This chain links TRBV2 with TRBJ1-4; D remains ambiguous. Germline V gene data show CDR1 as SNHLY and CDR2 as FYNNEI. The CDR3 length is 13 residues. Trimming stripped 9 bases from V and 8 bases from J, with 16 bases between. CDR3 sequence reads: CASLGRGLEKLFF. CDR3 DNA: TGTGCCAGTCTGGGCCGCGGCTTGGAAAAACTGTTTTTT.

Turning to this clone: Other DNA sequences of this sample code for an identical CDR3. The gene calls are TRBV29-1 and TRBJ2-7; 7 bases are shared with TRBD2. The length of the CDR3 is 14 residues. In germline, CDR1 is SQVTM, CDR2 ANQGSEA. Unmatched junction bases numbered 5, after V lost 0 bases and J lost 3 bases. CDR3 amino acids: CSVEDRGVSYEQYF. CDR3 nucleotide sequence: TGCAGCGTTGAAGATCGGGGGGTGAGCTACGAGCAGTACTTC.

J is TRBJ1-2 and V is TRBV5-1, with 8 bases identical to TRBD1. CDR3 length: 13 residues. Per germline, CDR1 SGHRS and CDR2 YFSETQ. V was clipped by 7 bases and J by 3 bases; unmatched bases: 5. For the CDR3, the DNA is TGCGCCAGCGCTTCGGACAGGGACTATGGCTACACCTTC. This gives the protein CASASDRDYGYTF.

This chain links TRBV7-9 with TRBJ2-7, with 8 nucleotides matching TRBD2. The CDR3 sequence is 15 residues long. J gave up 5 bases and V 5 bases, and 11 bases lay outside the gene matches. CDR1 is SEHNR and CDR2 is FQNEAQ in the germline V gene (reference sequence). This CDR3 reads CASSLPASGGDEQYF. The CDR3 DNA is TGTGCCAGCAGCCTACCCGCCAGCGGGGGAGACGAGCAGTACTTC.

In its sample, this clone was seen once. The rearrangement uses TRBV5-3 and TRBJ1-2, with D unclear. TRBV5-3 belongs to the ORF category, with a function that is uncertain. The CDR3 loop spans 14 amino acids. The V end was cut by 0 bases, the J end by 7 bases, with 13 bases between. The CDR3, as DNA: TGTGCCAGAAGCTTGGCCAGGCTGAGGGTTGGCTACACCTTC. Its translation: CARSLARLRVGYTF.

The V call is TRBV27, the J call TRBJ2-1, with unresolved D. Germline loops: CDR1 MNHEY, CDR2 SMNVEV (reference sequence). The CDR3 covers 16 residues. Trimming stripped 2 bases from V and 9 bases from J, with 20 bases between. The CDR3 loop reads CASSLHSAYRTGEQFF. CDR3 coding DNA: TGTGCCAGCAGTTTACATTCTGCCTACCGAACGGGTGAGCAGTTCTTC.

The V gene is TRBV29-1, the J gene TRBJ2-1; 14 nucleotides agree with TRBD2. V shed 2 bases and J 0 bases; nucleotides not matched to a gene: 9. CDR3 size: 19 residues. Germline CDR1 is SQVTM and CDR2 is ANQGSEA. CDR3 residues: CSVERGTSGGYFSYNEQFF. The CDR3 nucleotides are TGCAGCGTTGAAAGGGGGACTAGCGGGGGCTATTTCTCCTACAATGAGCAGTTCTTC.

V is TRBV5-1 and J is TRBJ2-4, with TRBD1 matching over 11 bases. The germline V gene encodes CDR1 SGHRS and CDR2 YFSETQ. J was trimmed by 8 bases and V by 4 bases; bases with no gene match: 11. The CDR3 is made up of 16 amino acids. In DNA, the CDR3 is TGCGCCAGCAGCCCTAGGACAGGGGGCGCCTTAGACATTCAGTACTTC. Residues: CASSPRTGGALDIQYF.

The CDR3 is CAITSEGANTGELFF. The CDR3 nucleotides are TGTGCCATTACCTCGGAGGGGGCGAACACCGGGGAGCTGTTTTTT. The V call is TRBV2, the J call TRBJ2-2; D may match TRBD1 or TRBD2 (6 bases each). Per germline, CDR1 SNHLY and CDR2 FYNNEI. This CDR3 contains 15 residues. V was trimmed by 10 bases and J by 0 bases, leaving 15 bases between them.

The CDR3 DNA is TGTGCCAGCTCACCACTCAAGGACGGGTTCTATGGCTACACCTTC. Encoded protein: CASSPLKDGFYGYTF. The chain joins TRBV18 to TRBJ1-2; D is unresolved. CDR1 KGHSH and CDR2 LQKENI come from the germline V gene. The CDR3 sequence is 15 residues long. Trimming took off 1 base at V and 4 bases at J, with 13 bases between the two ends.

A remark on this clone: Other DNA sequences of this sample code for an identical CDR3. This sequence joins TRBV28 and TRBJ2-7, with D perhaps TRBD2 (5 bases). Germline lookup yields CDR1 MDHEN and CDR2 SYDVKM. The V and J ends lost 3 bases and 1 base respectively, with 7 bases between them. CDR3 length equals 13 residues. The CDR3 DNA reads TGTGCCAGCAGTTTCGGGATTTCCTACGAGCAGTACTTC. Protein sequence: CASSFGISYEQYF. The full variable domain, with the rest looked up from reference TRBV28 and TRBJ2-7, is DVKVTQSSRYLVKRTGEKVFLECVQDMDHENMFWYRQDPGLGLRLIYFSYDVKMKEKGDIPEGYSVSREKKERFSLILESASTNQTSMYLCASSFGISYEQYFGPGTRLTVT.

The CDR3 spells CASSSEGASYNEQFF. In DNA, the CDR3 is TGTGCCAGCAGCTCTGAGGGGGCGAGCTACAATGAGCAGTTCTTC. The genes are TRBV5-6 and TRBJ2-1; 7 bases agree with TRBD1. Germline V lookup: CDR1 SGHDT, CDR2 YYEEEE. This CDR3 contains 15 residues. The trim removed 3 bases at V and 3 bases at J, leaving 6 bases unmatched.

The DNA of the CDR3 is TGTGCCAGCAGCTTCTTCGGCGGGGACCAAGAGACCCAGTACTTC. It is translated as CASSFFGGDQETQYF. This sequence joins TRBV7-9 and TRBJ2-5, with D possibly matching TRBD2 (6 bases). Germline V gene sequence: CDR1 SEHNR, CDR2 FQNEAQ (reference sequence). The ends were cut back, 3 bases at V and 0 bases at J, with 11 bases in the middle. CDR3 length equals 15 residues.

The J gene is TRBJ2-7, the V gene TRBV29-1; 11 positions match TRBD1. This CDR3 is built from 14 residues. With V trimmed by 6 bases and J by 2 bases, 6 bases remained unmatched. From germline, CDR1 is SQVTM and CDR2 ANQGSEA. The CDR3 DNA reads TGCAGCGTGCGAACGGGACAGGGGGCCTACGAGCAGTACTTC. Amino acid sequence: CSVRTGQGAYEQYF.

CDR3: CAWSDSGTSYEQYF. The CDR3 DNA is TGTGCCTGGAGTGATTCCGGGACCTCCTACGAGCAGTACTTC. The J gene is TRBJ2-7, the V gene TRBV30; possibly TRBD1 or TRBD2 for D (5 bases each). CDR1 and CDR2 (germline): GTSNPN, SVGIG (reference sequence). The CDR3 is 14 residues long. V was trimmed by 1 base and J by 0 bases, leaving 10 bases between them.

A word on this clone: Other DNA sequences from this sample encode an identical CDR3 as well. The V gene is TRBV4-1, the J gene TRBJ2-7, with TRBD2 matching over 7 bases. V was pared by 1 base and J by 6 bases, with 3 bases of the junction left unmatched. The CDR3 consists of 13 residues. Germline-derived CDR1 and CDR2 are MGHRA and YSYEKL. CDR3 in amino acids: CASSQGGGSEQYF. The CDR3 DNA is TGCGCCAGCAGCCAAGGGGGGGGGTCCGAGCAGTACTTC.